This paragraph reports one T cell receptor beta chain. What it binds is not known. As it was prepared, the TCRbeta library received unique molecular identifiers. TCRdb itself ran the PCR reads through MiXCR, one entry per CDR3 protein. Of 250,000 to 400,000 distinct CDR3 sequences detected, 20% to 30% appear once; the ten largest clones hold approximately 10%. These data come from a study of T-cell reconstitution after alpha-beta-depleted transplantation in children. General study findings and limits: At one year after transplant, newly produced T cells mostly accounted for T-cell counts and diversity. For some patients, TCRbeta diversity was high at day 60 because of recipient T cells and thymic progenitors that survived. In patients about two months after transplant, alpha-beta T cells reportedly arose from several hundred expanded graft clones.

Per germline, CDR1 SGHAT and CDR2 FQNNGV. Trimming took 3 bases from V and 2 from J; bases not matched to a gene: 6. The CDR3 has 16 residues. The chain joins TRBV11-2 to TRBJ2-7, with 11 bases matching TRBD2. The receptor was isolated from a male patient aged 10-17 years who had a stem cell transplant for acute lymphoblastic leukemia, so the T cells may come from the graft donor. Here the sequenced sample was PBMCs, mostly from graft donor cells, taken 180 days after TCRalphabeta/CD19-depleted stem cell transplant. The CDR3: CASSFLTSGVTYEQYF. CDR3 sequence (DNA): TGTGCCAGCAGCTTTTTGACTAGCGGGGTAACCTACGAGCAGTACTTC.